The T cell receptor (beta chain) under discussion was sequenced for a study of T cell responses to AZD1222 COVID-19 vaccine (dated by TCRdb to about 2021). With respect to the entire study: AZD1222 recipients with second doses at about 4 weeks or about 12 weeks were pooled, because spike-specific TCR depth and breadth did not differ between schedules. TCR sequencing covered 233 trial participants: 200 to 210 given two doses of AZD1222 and about 26 given two doses of MenACWY control vaccine. Enrollment into the trials was organized by age into subgroups of 18-55, 56-69 and 70-plus years, and those subgroups contained approximately 150, 30 and 60 TCR-sequenced participants, respectively.

Measured from the cysteine to the phenylalanine, the CDR3 is 13 residues long. CDR3 DNA only is kept here, 39 bases in frame from base 1. V was cut back by 0 bases and J by 8 bases, leaving a gap of 11 bases between them. The germline V gene specifies SGHTS as CDR1 and YDEGEE as CDR2. This clone was seen only a few times. Its antigen has not been determined. No base quality values were provided; no much bigger clone lies one nucleotide off. The CDR3 regions of human TCRbeta chains were analyzed by immunosequencing. Regarding the original processing steps: Repertoire TCRs were matched against a reference library of SARS-CoV-2-specific TCRs generated with the MIRA antigen-specificity platform. Breadth was defined as the fraction of unique TCRs that were SARS-CoV-2-associated. Depth was defined as the fraction of total T cells that were SARS-CoV-2-associated. Using the MIRA data, each spike-specific TCR was assigned both to the spike region to which the TCR was reactive and to a CD4 or CD8 class. Log10-transformed breadth and depth values were compared by one-way ANOVA with Sidak's multiple comparisons tests. TCRdb retrieved this table from immuneACCESS and kept in-frame rearrangements only. Not all clones are present; in checked studies, unresolved V genes account for under half, and no reason is known for the remainder. That table supplies the V and J calls and clone size; D and trimming were determined from the DNA. Here the sample has about 130,000 clones; over 75% occur a single time. The ten largest clonotypes hold 20% to 25% of the sample.

Study-wide conclusions, independent of this receptor: After two AZD1222 doses, both the breadth and the depth of spike-specific TCRs were significantly higher than at day 0 and than in MenACWY recipients. Reportedly, close to half of the unique spike-specific TCRs recognized epitopes lying outside the regions that are mutated in the B.1.351 and B.1.1.7 variants. The whole spike protein was spanned by vaccine-associated CD4 TCRs, and dominant responses were seen in regions 160-218 and 743-854. Conclusions about previously exposed vaccinees were limited because only six AZD1222 recipients were SARS-CoV-2 seropositive at baseline. Because no day 14 peak-response samples were available, the repertoires could be characterized only after the peak T cell response. Participants were mostly white British and included more females than males, and it was suggested by the authors that clonal diversity may have been underestimated. In the small 56-69-year group, the increase in depth fell short of significance, most likely because of low power.

The meaning of the sample's time point label: baseline before first vaccination. Vaccinee samples were obtained from the UK trials COV001 and COV002, which included a single-blind randomized controlled phase 2/3 trial of AZD1222 (ChAdOx1 nCoV-19) in healthy adults. Trial participant PBMC samples were collected at day 0 and day 28 after the second dose for TCRbeta chain sequencing. The starting material was peripheral blood, obtained on day 0 of AZD1222 vaccination. The clonotype was recovered from an adult in good health. The rearrangement joined TRBV5-8 to TRBJ1-2, with the D gene uncertain. CDR3 reads: CASSLVGQDGYTF. The DNA sequence is given as TGTGCCAGCAGCTTGGTAGGCCAGGACGGCTACACCTTC.